These 23 T cell receptor beta chains were all obtained from the same sample, sequenced in a study of T-cell reconstitution after alpha-beta-depleted transplantation in children. Preparing the TCRbeta library involved the use of unique molecular identifiers. MiXCR was run by TCRdb on the PCR reads, yielding one entry per CDR3 protein. This sample has hundreds of thousands of distinct CDR3 sequences, with around 11% found just once. The input for sequencing was PBMCs from the stem cell graft donor, taken from the stem cell graft. Source of these receptors: a human donor who donated a stem cell graft to a child with acute lymphoblastic leukemia.

This clonotype was observed many times. The chain is built from TRBV4-3 and TRBJ1-2; no clear D. The CDR3 contains 15 residues. Trimming stripped 1 base from V and 4 bases from J, with 13 bases between. CDR1 and CDR2 from the germline V gene are LGHNA and YSLEER. The CDR3 coding sequence is TGCGCCAGCAGCCAAGTTTTCGGAAATCGCTATGGCTACACCTTC. Its translation is CASSQVFGNRYGYTF.

This clonotype was seen just once. This chain connects TRBV27 to TRBJ1-1; 9 positions agree with TRBD1. CDR3 length: 15 amino acids. Germline V gene data show CDR1 as MNHEY and CDR2 as SMNVEV (reference sequence). For the CDR3, the DNA is TGTGCTTCAGCATACGGGACAGGGCTAAACACTGAAGCTTTCTTT. It yields the protein CASAYGTGLNTEAFF.

This clonotype has at least ten counts. This chain connects TRBV20-1 to TRBJ2-5; TRBD2 matches 10 bases. This CDR3 has 14 residues. The J segment lost 5 bases and the V segment lost 3 bases, leaving 6 bases of the junction unmatched. Germline CDR1 DFQATT, CDR2 SNEGSKA (reference sequence). CDR3 sequence: CSARWTSGYETQYF. Here the CDR3 DNA reads TGCAGTGCTAGGTGGACTAGCGGTTATGAGACCCAGTACTTC.

This clonotype has at least ten counts. The chain employs TRBV19 and TRBJ2-7; 8 nucleotides match TRBD1. CDR1 and CDR2 from the germline V gene are LNHDA and SQIVND (reference sequence). V was pared by 1 base and J by 0 bases, with 8 bases of the junction left unmatched. The CDR3 totals 17 residues. The CDR3: CASSIAAGGLSSYEQYF. CDR3 DNA: TGTGCCAGTAGTATAGCAGCAGGGGGCCTCAGCTCCTACGAGCAGTACTTC.

This clonotype has at least ten counts. This chain joins TRBV6-5 and TRBJ1-3, with D uncertain. V lost 2 bases and J 4 bases, leaving 15 bases between the germline ends. From germline, CDR1 is MNHEY and CDR2 SVGAGI. The CDR3 has 16 residues. CDR3: CASSYRAGSEGNTIYF. For the CDR3, the DNA is TGTGCCAGCAGTTACCGTGCCGGGTCAGAGGGAAACACCATATATTTT.

This clonotype was picked up one time. V gene TRBV20-1 combines with J gene TRBJ1-1, with 7 bases lining up with TRBD1. The CDR3 totals 14 residues. CDR1 and CDR2 (germline): DFQATT, SNEGSKA (reference sequence). Losses at the gene ends were 3 bases for V and 1 base for J; bases not matched to a gene: 5. In DNA form, the CDR3 reads TGCAGTGCTAGGACAGGGTGGGGGAACACTGAAGCTTTCTTT. Its protein is CSARTGWGNTEAFF.

As regards this clonotype: A read error is possible here, since a much larger clone lies one base away. This sequence joins TRBV15 and TRBJ1-5; no reliable D call. This CDR3 has 12 residues. Germline CDR1 LNHNV, CDR2 YYDKDF (reference sequence). CDR3 sequence (DNA): TGTGCCACCAGCAGAGAAAATCCGCCCCAGCATTTT. Amino acid sequence: CATSRENPPQHF.

The chain has TRBV27 and TRBJ2-7; TRBD1 might be the D (5 bases). The V end lost 2 bases, the J end lost 3 bases, and 17 bases lay between the germline ends. From germline, CDR1 is MNHEY and CDR2 SMNVEV (reference sequence). This CDR3 is built from 16 residues. The CDR3 bases are TGTGCCAGCAGTTTAAGGTGGACAAAGCAGGGCTACGAGCAGTACTTC. Protein product: CASSLRWTKQGYEQYF.

This clonotype was seen repeatedly, ten times or more. CDR3 protein: CATSRGGQGRTEAFF. DNA for the CDR3: TGTGCCACCAGCAGAGGGGGGCAGGGTAGGACTGAAGCTTTCTTT. The V and J genes are TRBV15 and TRBJ1-1; tentative D call: TRBD1 (6 bases). Deletions cut 1 base from V and 5 bases from J, with 14 bases between. The CDR3 is 15 residues long. Germline assignment: CDR1 LNHNV and CDR2 YYDKDF (reference sequence). The full variable domain, rest sourced from reference TRBV15 and TRBJ1-1, is DAMVIQNPRYQVTQFGKPVTLSCSQTLNHNVMYWYQQKSSQAPKLLFHYYDKDFNNEADTPDNFQSRRPNTSFCFLDIRSPGLGDTAMYLCATSRGGQGRTEAFFGQGTRLTVV.

This clonotype was observed many times. This chain uses TRBV7-2 with TRBJ1-6; D perhaps matches TRBD1 (6 bases). The CDR3 totals 13 residues. The germline V and J ends were trimmed by 7 bases and 7 bases, with 11 bases remaining between them. The germline CDR1 and CDR2 sequences are SGHTA and FQGNSA. The CDR3 is CASTPDRNSPLHF. The CDR3 DNA sequence: TGTGCCAGCACCCCGGACAGAAATTCACCCCTCCACTTT.

Ten or more counts support this clonotype. The chain joins TRBV5-1 to TRBJ2-7; 8 nucleotides line up with TRBD2. CDR1 is SGHRS and CDR2 is YFSETQ in the germline V gene. The V segment lost 4 bases and the J segment 0 bases; nucleotides outside the gene matches: 6. The CDR3 runs 15 residues. The CDR3 reads CASSPQRGFSYEQYF. The CDR3 coding sequence is TGCGCCAGCAGCCCTCAGCGGGGGTTCTCCTACGAGCAGTACTTC.

This clonotype was found many times. The CDR3 bases are TGTGCCAGCTCAGTAGCTGGGGCCAACGTCCTGACTTTC. This gives the protein CASSVAGANVLTF. V is TRBV12-3 or TRBV12-4 and J is TRBJ2-6; no definite D call. V lost 8 bases and J 2 bases, leaving 7 bases between the germline ends. CDR3 length: 13 amino acids.

This clonotype was counted ten times or more. V and J are TRBV20-1 and TRBJ2-3; 9 positions match TRBD2. Germline loops: CDR1 DFQATT, CDR2 SNEGSKA (reference sequence). There are 15 residues in the CDR3. J was trimmed by 5 bases and V by 3 bases; bases with no gene match: 9. For the CDR3, the DNA is TGCAGTGCTAGGAGGGTAGCGGGAGCTGGAGATACGCAGTATTTT. Residues: CSARRVAGAGDTQYF.

This clonotype was counted a few times. The V and J genes are TRBV5-1 and TRBJ1-2; a possible D gene is TRBD1 (5 bases). V was pared by 4 bases and J by 1 base, with 11 bases between. The CDR3 has 14 amino acids. The germline V gene encodes CDR1 SGHRS and CDR2 YFSETQ. CDR3 sequence (DNA): TGCGCCAGCAGCGGTGGGACGGTTAACTATGGCTACACCTTC. It specifies CASSGGTVNYGYTF.

The V call is TRBV4-3, the J call TRBJ2-1; D unclear. V gave up 3 bases and J gave up 3 bases, with 3 bases separating them. The CDR3 has 12 residues. Germline CDR1 and CDR2: LGHNA and YSLEER. CDR3 loop: CASSHYYNEQFF. The CDR3 DNA sequence: TGCGCCAGCAGCCACTACTACAATGAGCAGTTCTTC.

This clonotype was found many times. The chain links TRBV20-1 to TRBJ2-1; 12 nucleotides match TRBD2. Per the germline V gene, CDR1 is DFQATT and CDR2 is SNEGSKA (reference sequence). The CDR3 sequence is 17 residues long. V lost 6 bases to trimming and J lost 0 bases; unmatched junction nucleotides: 9. The CDR3 loop reads CSAPGTSGQSSYNEQFF. In DNA, the CDR3 is TGCAGTGCCCCCGGGACTAGCGGGCAAAGCTCCTACAATGAGCAGTTCTTC.

This clonotype was detected many times. This chain uses TRBV20-1 with TRBJ2-3; D gene unclear. Germline CDR1 reads DFQATT; CDR2 reads SNEGSKA (reference sequence). There are 13 residues in the CDR3. Deletions cut 5 bases from V and 1 base from J, with 10 bases between. The CDR3 DNA reads as TGCAGTGCTGCGGTTCAGGGCACAGATACGCAGTATTTT. It specifies CSAAVQGTDTQYF.

This clonotype was observed a handful of times. The rearrangement links TRBV28 to TRBJ1-1, with D unresolved. Germline V gives CDR1 MDHEN, CDR2 SYDVKM. Trimming pared 1 base from V and 4 bases from J, leaving 19 bases between. The CDR3 spans 17 residues. In DNA, the CDR3 is TGTGCCAGCAGTTTATTTGGCAGAACACGGCGAGGCACTGAAGCTTTCTTT. Amino acid sequence: CASSLFGRTRRGTEAFF.

As concerns this clonotype: This may come from a read error, since a much larger clone is one base off. CDR3 DNA: TGTGCCAGCACACAGGGACAGCTAAATCAGCCCCAGCATTTT. Protein sequence: CASTQGQLNQPQHF. The chain recombines TRBV12-3 or TRBV12-4 with TRBJ1-5; 7 nucleotides line up with TRBD1. The length of the CDR3 is 14 residues. The trim removed 7 bases at V and 4 bases at J, leaving 7 bases unmatched.

Notes on this clonotype: A read error may explain this, as a much larger clone is one base away. The rearrangement uses TRBV7-2 and TRBJ1-5; D is unclear. This CDR3 contains 15 residues. Germline loops: CDR1 SGHTA, CDR2 FQGNSA. CDR3 loop: CASGFVRAPNQPQHF. The CDR3 DNA follows: TGTGCCAGCGGCTTTGTCCGGGCCCCCAATCAGCCCCAGCATTTT.

This clonotype occurred many times. The rearrangement joins TRBV20-1 to TRBJ2-3; 10 positions match TRBD2. V lost 1 base to trimming and J lost 7 bases; unmatched junction nucleotides: 5. The germline V gene has CDR1 DFQATT and CDR2 SNEGSKA (reference sequence). This CDR3 is 14 amino acids long. This chain's CDR3 is CSARALAGAHTQYF. CDR3 nucleotide sequence: TGCAGTGCTAGAGCGCTAGCGGGGGCTCATACGCAGTATTTT.

This clonotype was seen at least ten times. The DNA for the CDR3 is TGTGCCAGCAGCTCCGCGGGACTACCATATGGCTACACCTTC. This translates into CASSSAGLPYGYTF. The chain joins TRBV9 to TRBJ1-2; perhaps TRBD1 as D (5 bases). V lost 4 bases to trimming and J lost 5 bases, with 15 bases between them. The CDR3 covers 14 residues. Germline-derived CDR1 and CDR2 are SGDLS and YYNGEE.

Notes on this clonotype: One base away lies a much larger clone, so this may be a sequencing read error. V gene TRBV5-1 combines with J gene TRBJ2-7, with 8 positions matching TRBD2. The junction had 17 bases not matched to a gene; V was cut back by 4 bases and J by 8 bases. Germline values: CDR1 SGHRS, CDR2 YFSETQ. The CDR3 has 16 residues. The CDR3 spells CASSPRLARTGDQQYF. In DNA, the CDR3 is TGCGCCAGCAGCCCCAGACTAGCGCGGACGGGGGACCAGCAGTACTTC.